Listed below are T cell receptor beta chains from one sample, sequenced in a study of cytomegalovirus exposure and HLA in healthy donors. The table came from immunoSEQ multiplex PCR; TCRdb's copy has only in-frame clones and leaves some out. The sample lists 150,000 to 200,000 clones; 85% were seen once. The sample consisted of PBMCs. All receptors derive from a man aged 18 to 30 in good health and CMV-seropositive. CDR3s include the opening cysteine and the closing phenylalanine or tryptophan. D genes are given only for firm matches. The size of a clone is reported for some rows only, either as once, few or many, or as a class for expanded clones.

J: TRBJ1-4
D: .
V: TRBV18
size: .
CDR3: CASSPPGYTNEKLFF
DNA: TGTGCCAGCTCACCCCCAGGGTACACTAATGAAAAACTGTTTTTT

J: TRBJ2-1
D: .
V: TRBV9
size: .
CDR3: CASSVSGRNVNEQFF
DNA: TGTGCCAGCAGCGTTAGCGGACGCAACGTCAATGAGCAGTTCTTC

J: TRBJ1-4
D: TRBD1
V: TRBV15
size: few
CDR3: CATSRHGAGGNEKLFF
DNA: TGTGCCACCAGCAGACATGGGGCAGGGGGTAATGAAAAACTGTTTTTT

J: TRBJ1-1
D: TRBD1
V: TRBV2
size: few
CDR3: CASSPSTGMFGGAFF
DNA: TGTGCCAGCAGTCCTTCGACAGGGATGTTCGGTGGGGCTTTCTTT

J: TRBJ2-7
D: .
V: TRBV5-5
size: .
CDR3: CASSLVGSGAHEQYF
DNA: TGTGCCAGCAGCTTGGTGGGGTCAGGGGCCCACGAGCAGTACTTC

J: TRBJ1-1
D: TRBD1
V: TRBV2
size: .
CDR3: CASSGDSIMNTEAFF
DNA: TGTGCCAGCAGTGGGGACAGTATTATGAACACTGAAGCTTTCTTT

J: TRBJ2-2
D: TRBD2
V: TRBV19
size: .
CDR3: CASRNSLVAGGSTGELFF
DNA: TGTGCCAGTAGAAATAGCCTTGTAGCGGGGGGTTCGACCGGGGAGCTGTTTTTT

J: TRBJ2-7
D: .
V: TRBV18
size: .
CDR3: CASSPKAGRFSYEQYF
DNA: TGTGCCAGCTCACCTAAGGCCGGCAGGTTCTCCTACGAGCAGTACTTC

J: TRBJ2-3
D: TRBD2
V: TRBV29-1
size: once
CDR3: CSVRSGATRDTQYF
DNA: TGCAGCGTCCGTAGCGGGGCCACGAGAGATACGCAGTATTTT

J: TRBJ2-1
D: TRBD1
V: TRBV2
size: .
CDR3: CATNRFRDRYSDEQFF
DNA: TGTGCCACCAACAGGTTTCGGGACAGATATTCGGATGAGCAGTTCTTC

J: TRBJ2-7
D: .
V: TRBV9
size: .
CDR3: CASSPGPGLKGEQYF
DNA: TGTGCCAGCAGCCCTGGGCCAGGACTAAAGGGCGAGCAGTACTTC

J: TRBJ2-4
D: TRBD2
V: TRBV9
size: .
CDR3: CASSVGLAGDNRSQYF
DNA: TGTGCCAGCAGCGTTGGACTAGCGGGGGATAATCGTAGTCAGTACTTC

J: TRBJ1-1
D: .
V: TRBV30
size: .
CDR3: CAWLTGRAFF
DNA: TGTGCCTGGCTTACGGGGAGAGCTTTCTTT

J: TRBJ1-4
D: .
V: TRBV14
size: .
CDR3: CASSQEPILGRANEKLFF
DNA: TGTGCCAGCAGCCAAGAGCCGATTCTGGGGAGGGCTAATGAAAAACTGTTTTTT

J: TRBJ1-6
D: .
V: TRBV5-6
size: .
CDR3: CASHKPTPSYNSPLHF
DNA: TGTGCCAGCCACAAACCAACCCCATCGTATAATTCACCCCTCCACTTT

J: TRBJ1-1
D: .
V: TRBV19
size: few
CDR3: CASSISSGNTEAFF
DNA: TGTGCCAGTAGTATATCATCCGGGAACACTGAAGCTTTCTTT

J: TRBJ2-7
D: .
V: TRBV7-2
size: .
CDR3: CASRSSGVYEQYF
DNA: TGTGCCAGCAGGTCCTCAGGGGTCTACGAGCAGTACTTC

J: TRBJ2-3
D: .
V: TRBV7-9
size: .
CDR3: CASSLGPGPDTQYF
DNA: TGTGCCAGCAGCTTAGGGCCAGGTCCAGATACGCAGTATTTT

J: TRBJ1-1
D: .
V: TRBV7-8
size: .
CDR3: CASSFPGQNTEAFF
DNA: TGTGCCAGCAGCTTCCCTGGCCAGAACACTGAAGCTTTCTTT

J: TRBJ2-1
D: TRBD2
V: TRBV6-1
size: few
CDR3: CASSELAGSYNEQFF
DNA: TGTGCCAGCAGTGAACTAGCGGGCTCCTACAATGAGCAGTTCTTC

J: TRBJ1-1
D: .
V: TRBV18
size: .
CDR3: CASLQAAAKNTEAFF
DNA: TGTGCCAGCCTCCAAGCGGCAGCTAAGAACACTGAAGCTTTCTTT

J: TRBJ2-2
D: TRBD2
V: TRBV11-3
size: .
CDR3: CASSSGTSSYTGELFF
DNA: TGTGCCAGCAGCTCCGGGACTAGCTCGTACACCGGGGAGCTGTTTTTT

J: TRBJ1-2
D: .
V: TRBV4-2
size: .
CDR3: CASTPSAGTYGYTF
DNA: TGTGCCAGCACCCCTTCCGCAGGCACCTATGGCTACACCTTC

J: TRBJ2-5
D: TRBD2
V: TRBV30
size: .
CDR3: CAWSAGTIQAETQYF
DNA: TGTGCCTGGAGTGCCGGGACTATCCAAGCGGAGACCCAGTACTTC

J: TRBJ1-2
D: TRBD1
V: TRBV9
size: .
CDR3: CASRDRDGYTF
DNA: TGTGCCAGCAGAGACAGGGATGGCTACACCTTC

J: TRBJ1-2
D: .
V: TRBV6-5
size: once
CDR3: CASRPVSSGNGYTF
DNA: TGTGCCAGCAGGCCCGTTTCCTCAGGGAACGGCTACACCTTC

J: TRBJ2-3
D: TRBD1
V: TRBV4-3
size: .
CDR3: CASSPDWGQGSDTQYF
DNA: TGCGCCAGCAGCCCGGACTGGGGACAGGGGTCAGATACGCAGTATTTT

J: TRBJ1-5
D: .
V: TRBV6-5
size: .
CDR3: CASSKDSSQPQHF
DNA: TGTGCCAGCAGTAAGGACAGTTCTCAGCCCCAGCATTTT